This is a list of T cell receptor beta chains from one sample in a study of blood T cell repertoires in COVID-19. Data came from immunoSEQ multiplex PCR; TCRdb stores just in-frame clones and leaves some out. The table lists fewer than 150,000 clones, around 64% of them singletons, with 0.7% to 1% in the top ten. Specimen: peripheral blood. These receptors all stem from a human donor with acute or convalescent COVID-19. The donor label of this sample is uncertain. Each CDR3 is given with its conserved first and last residue. The D gene is left open where the match is weak. Part of the rows lack a size; the others show once, few, many or a class for expanded clones.

CDR3nt: TGTGCCAGTAGTATTGGGACAGGGTTTCAGCCCCAGCATTTT
CDR3aa: CASSIGTGFQPQHF
d_gene: TRBD1
v_gene: TRBV19
abundance: NA
j_gene: TRBJ1-5

CDR3nt: TGTGCCAGCAGCTTAGGGGCCTTGAGTGAAAAACTGTTTTTT
CDR3aa: CASSLGALSEKLFF
d_gene: NA
v_gene: TRBV7-2
abundance: NA
j_gene: TRBJ1-4

CDR3nt: TGTGCCAGCAGTGAAGCCAGGGATCAGCCCCAGCATTTT
CDR3aa: CASSEARDQPQHF
d_gene: NA
v_gene: TRBV6-1
abundance: NA
j_gene: TRBJ1-5

CDR3nt: TGTGCCAGCAGCGGGGGGCGGGGGCGCCAAGAGACCCAGTACTTC
CDR3aa: CASSGGRGRQETQYF
d_gene: NA
v_gene: TRBV28
abundance: NA
j_gene: TRBJ2-5

CDR3nt: TGCGCCAGCAGCTTGGAACAGGGCTACGAGCAGTACTTC
CDR3aa: CASSLEQGYEQYF
d_gene: NA
v_gene: TRBV5-1
abundance: NA
j_gene: TRBJ2-7

CDR3nt: TGTGCCAGCAGCCCAAACCGGGACACATTCTACGAGCAGTACTTC
CDR3aa: CASSPNRDTFYEQYF
d_gene: NA
v_gene: TRBV11-1
abundance: NA
j_gene: TRBJ2-7

CDR3nt: TGTGCCAGCAGCTTAGGGACTAGGCCCGAAGAGACCCAGTACTTC
CDR3aa: CASSLGTRPEETQYF
d_gene: TRBD2
v_gene: TRBV7-6
abundance: NA
j_gene: TRBJ2-5

CDR3nt: TGTGCCAGTAAGGCCAGGGAATGGAGAGGCTATGGCTACACCTTC
CDR3aa: CASKAREWRGYGYTF
d_gene: NA
v_gene: TRBV19
abundance: NA
j_gene: TRBJ1-2

CDR3nt: TGTGCCAGCAGCCTACGGGAGTTTGGAAACACCATATATTTT
CDR3aa: CASSLREFGNTIYF
d_gene: NA
v_gene: TRBV7-8
abundance: NA
j_gene: TRBJ1-3

CDR3nt: TGTGCCAGCAGGCGGGACAGGGCTAACTATGGCTACACCTTC
CDR3aa: CASRRDRANYGYTF
d_gene: TRBD1
v_gene: TRBV6-5
abundance: NA
j_gene: TRBJ1-2

CDR3nt: TGCGCCAGCAGCTTGGAAGACTGGAGCTCCTACAATGAGCAGTTCTTC
CDR3aa: CASSLEDWSSYNEQFF
d_gene: NA
v_gene: TRBV5-1
abundance: few
j_gene: TRBJ2-1

CDR3nt: TGTGCCACCGATATTATTCGACGGCCTGGTTGGAGGACAGAATGTAGCAATCAGCCCCAGCATTTT
CDR3aa: CATDIIRRPGWRTECSNQPQHF
d_gene: NA
v_gene: TRBV24-1
abundance: NA
j_gene: TRBJ1-5

CDR3nt: TGCGCCAGCTTTAGGACAGATCGCATGAACACTGAAGCTTTCTTT
CDR3aa: CASFRTDRMNTEAFF
d_gene: NA
v_gene: TRBV10-2
abundance: NA
j_gene: TRBJ1-1

CDR3nt: TGTGCCAGCAGAGGACAGTTAAATCAGCCCCAGCATTTT
CDR3aa: CASRGQLNQPQHF
d_gene: NA
v_gene: TRBV27
abundance: few
j_gene: TRBJ1-5

CDR3nt: TGTGCTAGTGGTGGGGACAGCGGCCGCTCACCCCTCCACTTT
CDR3aa: CASGGDSGRSPLHF
d_gene: TRBD1
v_gene: TRBV12-5
abundance: NA
j_gene: TRBJ1-6

CDR3nt: TGTGCCAGCAGCTTTGTTTCGCAGGGAAGCTCTGGAAACACCATATATTTT
CDR3aa: CASSFVSQGSSGNTIYF
d_gene: NA
v_gene: TRBV7-2
abundance: NA
j_gene: TRBJ1-3

CDR3nt: TGCGCCAGCAGCTTACTGACAGGGAATGAAAAACTGTTTTTT
CDR3aa: CASSLLTGNEKLFF
d_gene: TRBD1
v_gene: TRBV5-1
abundance: NA
j_gene: TRBJ1-4

CDR3nt: TGTGCCAGCAGCCAGGGGGGGGGCCCCAATGAGCAGTTCTTC
CDR3aa: CASSQGGGPNEQFF
d_gene: NA
v_gene: TRBV3-1/TRBV3-2
abundance: NA
j_gene: TRBJ2-1

CDR3nt: TGTGCCAGCAGCAGTCGGGGAAGGACTGAAGCTTTCTTT
CDR3aa: CASSSRGRTEAFF
d_gene: NA
v_gene: TRBV21-1
abundance: many
j_gene: TRBJ1-1

CDR3nt: TGTGGTACCGGGGAAACAGATACGCAGTATTTT
CDR3aa: CGTGETDTQYF
d_gene: NA
v_gene: TRBV10-3
abundance: NA
j_gene: TRBJ2-3

CDR3nt: TGTGCCAGCAGCTCCCCACCGCGAGATACGCAGTATTTT
CDR3aa: CASSSPPRDTQYF
d_gene: NA
v_gene: TRBV5-4
abundance: NA
j_gene: TRBJ2-3

CDR3nt: TGTGCCAGCAGCTTAGGTAGGGCAGGGCGTCGAGTGAGCTATGGCTACACCTTC
CDR3aa: CASSLGRAGRRVSYGYTF
d_gene: NA
v_gene: TRBV7-9
abundance: many
j_gene: TRBJ1-2

CDR3nt: TGTGCCAGTAGTAAGGGGCTAGCCAAAAACATTCAGTACTTC
CDR3aa: CASSKGLAKNIQYF
d_gene: NA
v_gene: TRBV19
abundance: once
j_gene: TRBJ2-4

CDR3nt: TGTGCCAGCAGCCCCTCACAAAGCTCCTACGAGCAGTACTTC
CDR3aa: CASSPSQSSYEQYF
d_gene: NA
v_gene: TRBV7-9
abundance: few
j_gene: TRBJ2-7

CDR3nt: TGTGCCAGCAAGGGCAGGGTGTCCCAAGAGACCCAGTACTTC
CDR3aa: CASKGRVSQETQYF
d_gene: NA
v_gene: TRBV28
abundance: NA
j_gene: TRBJ2-5

CDR3nt: TGTGCCAGCTCACAACAGGGTGGCAGCAATCAGCCCCAGCATTTT
CDR3aa: CASSQQGGSNQPQHF
d_gene: NA
v_gene: TRBV18
abundance: NA
j_gene: TRBJ1-5

CDR3nt: TGTGCCACCAGTGATCCTACAGGGTACAGTGAGCAGTTCTTC
CDR3aa: CATSDPTGYSEQFF
d_gene: NA
v_gene: TRBV24-1
abundance: once
j_gene: TRBJ2-1

CDR3nt: TGTGCCACCAGTGATGCGACAGGGGGCCGGGAGACCCAGTACTTC
CDR3aa: CATSDATGGRETQYF
d_gene: TRBD1
v_gene: TRBV24-1
abundance: NA
j_gene: TRBJ2-5

CDR3nt: TGTGCCAGCAGTGACCGACAGGGGGCTAACACCATATATTTT
CDR3aa: CASSDRQGANTIYF
d_gene: TRBD1
v_gene: TRBV6-1
abundance: NA
j_gene: TRBJ1-3

CDR3nt: TGTGCCAGCAGTCGACTAGCGGGGATACAGACCCAGTACTTC
CDR3aa: CASSRLAGIQTQYF
d_gene: TRBD2
v_gene: TRBV28
abundance: NA
j_gene: TRBJ2-5

CDR3nt: TGTGCCAGCAGTTTATACCGGGGTGGGGAGAGGTTGAACACTGAAGCTTTCTTT
CDR3aa: CASSLYRGGERLNTEAFF
d_gene: NA
v_gene: TRBV27
abundance: NA
j_gene: TRBJ1-1

CDR3nt: TGTGCCACCAGTGACAAACAGGGGAGCTCCTACAATGAGCAGTTCTTC
CDR3aa: CATSDKQGSSYNEQFF
d_gene: TRBD1
v_gene: TRBV24-1
abundance: once
j_gene: TRBJ2-1

CDR3nt: TGTGCCAGCAGCGTAAAATCAGGGGGACAAACTGAAGCTTTCTTT
CDR3aa: CASSVKSGGQTEAFF
d_gene: TRBD1
v_gene: TRBV9
abundance: NA
j_gene: TRBJ1-1

CDR3nt: TGCGCCAGCACCACACGCCCTAGGGGGGGGGTGGACGCAGATACGCAGTATTTT
CDR3aa: CASTTRPRGGVDADTQYF
d_gene: NA
v_gene: TRBV5-1
abundance: few
j_gene: TRBJ2-3

CDR3nt: TGTGCCAGCAGCTTAATGCCGGACACTGAAGCTTTCTTT
CDR3aa: CASSLMPDTEAFF
d_gene: NA
v_gene: TRBV7-3
abundance: many
j_gene: TRBJ1-1

CDR3nt: TGCGCCAGCAGCTCCTTAGGAGCGGGGGGGCCCGGGGAGCTGTTTTTT
CDR3aa: CASSSLGAGGPGELFF
d_gene: TRBD2
v_gene: TRBV5-1
abundance: once
j_gene: TRBJ2-2

CDR3nt: TGTGCCAGCAGCTTCAGACAGGGACATCAGCCCCAGCATTTT
CDR3aa: CASSFRQGHQPQHF
d_gene: TRBD1
v_gene: TRBV7-2
abundance: NA
j_gene: TRBJ1-5

CDR3nt: TGCGCCAGCAGCCAACAGACAGGGGCCGGGACTAATGAAAAACTGTTTTTT
CDR3aa: CASSQQTGAGTNEKLFF
d_gene: TRBD1
v_gene: TRBV4-1
abundance: NA
j_gene: TRBJ1-4

CDR3nt: TGTGCCAGTAGTGAACAGGGGGCTTCTGGGGCCAACGTCCTGACTTTC
CDR3aa: CASSEQGASGANVLTF
d_gene: TRBD1
v_gene: TRBV19
abundance: NA
j_gene: TRBJ2-6

CDR3nt: TGTGCCAGCAGTGGGGCGACACGCAGTTTTAGCAATCAGCCCCAGCATTTT
CDR3aa: CASSGATRSFSNQPQHF
d_gene: NA
v_gene: TRBV6-1
abundance: NA
j_gene: TRBJ1-5

CDR3nt: TGCAGCGTTGAAGATCCTCTGGACAGGGGGCGAGGTGGCTACACCTTC
CDR3aa: CSVEDPLDRGRGGYTF
d_gene: TRBD1
v_gene: TRBV29-1
abundance: NA
j_gene: TRBJ1-2

CDR3nt: TGTGCCAGCTCACCACCACCGAGGGATGGCTACACCTTC
CDR3aa: CASSPPPRDGYTF
d_gene: NA
v_gene: TRBV18
abundance: once
j_gene: TRBJ1-2

CDR3nt: TGTGCCAGCAGCGTAACAGGGATCTCTGGAAACACCATATATTTT
CDR3aa: CASSVTGISGNTIYF
d_gene: NA
v_gene: TRBV11-2
abundance: once
j_gene: TRBJ1-3

CDR3nt: TGCGCCACCAGGGGACTAGACGCCTACAATGAGCAGTTCTTC
CDR3aa: CATRGLDAYNEQFF
d_gene: TRBD2
v_gene: TRBV5-1
abundance: once
j_gene: TRBJ2-1

CDR3nt: TGTGCCCTAGGTAGGGGTACCGGGGAGCTGTTTTTT
CDR3aa: CALGRGTGELFF
d_gene: NA
v_gene: TRBV2
abundance: NA
j_gene: TRBJ2-2

CDR3nt: TGTGCCAGCTCACCACTGGAGGTGGGGGGTTATAATTCACCCCTCCACTTT
CDR3aa: CASSPLEVGGYNSPLHF
d_gene: NA
v_gene: TRBV18
abundance: NA
j_gene: TRBJ1-6

CDR3nt: TGTGCTAGTGGTTCAAGAGTCGGGACAGACAACATTCAGTACTTC
CDR3aa: CASGSRVGTDNIQYF
d_gene: TRBD1
v_gene: TRBV12-5
abundance: NA
j_gene: TRBJ2-4

CDR3nt: TGTGCCAGCAGACCTGGGTCGCTAGTCGCAGAGACCCAGTACTTC
CDR3aa: CASRPGSLVAETQYF
d_gene: NA
v_gene: TRBV2
abundance: NA
j_gene: TRBJ2-5

CDR3nt: TGCGCCAGCAGCTTGGTCGGGGGGGGAGCTAACTATGGCTACACCTTC
CDR3aa: CASSLVGGGANYGYTF
d_gene: NA
v_gene: TRBV5-1
abundance: NA
j_gene: TRBJ1-2

CDR3nt: TGTGCCAGCAGCTTAGAGCGGGGGGGGTTCTACAATGAGCAGTTCTTC
CDR3aa: CASSLERGGFYNEQFF
d_gene: TRBD2
v_gene: TRBV7-9
abundance: NA
j_gene: TRBJ2-1

CDR3nt: TGTGCCAGCAGGCCCCACCCCGGGACTAGCACAGATACGCAGTATTTT
CDR3aa: CASRPHPGTSTDTQYF
d_gene: NA
v_gene: TRBV2
abundance: NA
j_gene: TRBJ2-3

CDR3nt: TGCAGTGCTAGTCGGGCGGGTGCAAACAATGAGCAGTTCTTC
CDR3aa: CSASRAGANNEQFF
d_gene: NA
v_gene: TRBV20-1
abundance: few
j_gene: TRBJ2-1

CDR3nt: TGTGCCAGCAGCCGACAGGGGATCCCTGAAGCTTTCTTT
CDR3aa: CASSRQGIPEAFF
d_gene: TRBD1
v_gene: TRBV7-6
abundance: NA
j_gene: TRBJ1-1